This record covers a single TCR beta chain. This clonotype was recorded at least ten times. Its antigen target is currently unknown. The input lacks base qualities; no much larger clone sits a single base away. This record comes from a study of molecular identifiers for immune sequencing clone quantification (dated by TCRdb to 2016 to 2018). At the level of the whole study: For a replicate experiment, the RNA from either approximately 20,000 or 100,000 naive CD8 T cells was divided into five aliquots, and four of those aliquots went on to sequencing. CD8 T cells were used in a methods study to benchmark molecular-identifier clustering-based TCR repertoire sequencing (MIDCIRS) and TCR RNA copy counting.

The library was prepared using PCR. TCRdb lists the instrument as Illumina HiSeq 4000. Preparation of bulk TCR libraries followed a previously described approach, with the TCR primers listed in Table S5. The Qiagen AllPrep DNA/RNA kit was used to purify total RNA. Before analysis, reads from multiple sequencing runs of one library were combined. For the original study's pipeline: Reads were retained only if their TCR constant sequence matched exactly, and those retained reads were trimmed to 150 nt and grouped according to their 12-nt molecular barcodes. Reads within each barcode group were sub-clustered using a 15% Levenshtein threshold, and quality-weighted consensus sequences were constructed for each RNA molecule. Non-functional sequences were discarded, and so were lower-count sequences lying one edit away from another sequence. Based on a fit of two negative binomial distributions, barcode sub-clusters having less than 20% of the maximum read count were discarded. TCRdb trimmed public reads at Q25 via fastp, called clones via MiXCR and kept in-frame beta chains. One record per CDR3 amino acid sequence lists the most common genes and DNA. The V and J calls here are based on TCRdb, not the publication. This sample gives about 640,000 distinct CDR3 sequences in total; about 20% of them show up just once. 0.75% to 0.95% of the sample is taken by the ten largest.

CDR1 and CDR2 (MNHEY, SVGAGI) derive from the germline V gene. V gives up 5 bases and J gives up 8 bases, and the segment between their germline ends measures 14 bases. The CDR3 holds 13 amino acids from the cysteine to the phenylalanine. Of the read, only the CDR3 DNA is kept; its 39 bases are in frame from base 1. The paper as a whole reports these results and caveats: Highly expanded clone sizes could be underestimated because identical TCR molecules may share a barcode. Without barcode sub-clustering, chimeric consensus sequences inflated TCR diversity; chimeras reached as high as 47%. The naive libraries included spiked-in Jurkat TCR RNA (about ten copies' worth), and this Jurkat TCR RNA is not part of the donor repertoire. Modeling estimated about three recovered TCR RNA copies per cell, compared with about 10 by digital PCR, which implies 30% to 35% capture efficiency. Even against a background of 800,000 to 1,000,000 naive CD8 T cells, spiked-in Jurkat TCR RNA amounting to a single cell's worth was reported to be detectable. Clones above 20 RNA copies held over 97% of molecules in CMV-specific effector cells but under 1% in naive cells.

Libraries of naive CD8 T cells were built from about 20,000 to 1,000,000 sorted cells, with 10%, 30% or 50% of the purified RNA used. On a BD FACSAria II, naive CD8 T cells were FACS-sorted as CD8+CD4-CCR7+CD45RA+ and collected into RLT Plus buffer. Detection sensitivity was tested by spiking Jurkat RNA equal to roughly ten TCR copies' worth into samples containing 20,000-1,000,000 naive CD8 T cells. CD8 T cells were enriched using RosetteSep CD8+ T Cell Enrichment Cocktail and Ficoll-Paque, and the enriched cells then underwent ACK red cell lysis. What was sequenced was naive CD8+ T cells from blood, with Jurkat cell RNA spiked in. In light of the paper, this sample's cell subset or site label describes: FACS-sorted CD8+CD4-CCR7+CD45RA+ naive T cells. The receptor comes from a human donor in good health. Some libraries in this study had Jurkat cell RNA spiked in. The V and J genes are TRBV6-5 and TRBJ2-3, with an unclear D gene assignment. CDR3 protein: CASSALATGTQYF. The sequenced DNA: TGTGCCAGCAGTGCGCTGGCGACTGGTACGCAGTATTTT.